The source of this T cell receptor (beta chain) is a study of T cells expressing NK-cell markers. The wider study: The study sequenced eight donors, seven HCMV-seropositive and one seronegative. Study observations and caveats: Of the CD8+ T cell pool in six donors, about 1.0-7.0% was accounted for by dominant NKG2C+ clonotypes. The CD3+CD56-NKG2C+ fraction of a handful of donors was likewise dominated by these clonotypes.

The CDR3 consists of 14 residues. Germline-derived CDR1 and CDR2 are MDHEN and SYDVKM. Synthesis of TCR beta cDNA relied on 5'RACE template switching carrying UMIs. TCRdb reprocessed the 5' RACE reads and reports one entry per CDR3 protein, with no DNA. The sample table includes 500,000 to 700,000 distinct CDR3 sequences. About this clonotype: No antigen is known for it.

This receptor was obtained from a young man in good health. Sequencing was carried out using blood T cells: a sorted CD56 or NKG2C T cell subset, CD4+ or CD8+ T cells, or bulk PBMC T cells (not recorded which). The rearrangement joins TRBV28 to TRBJ1-5. The CDR3 sequence is CASRRTYSNQPQHF.